This T cell receptor (beta chain) was recovered during a study of post-analysis software for immune sequencing data (dated by TCRdb to the mid-2010s). The study in broad terms: The recorded disease courses included relapsing-remitting, secondary progressive and progressive-relapsing multiple sclerosis, and some patients had no subtype annotation. A subset of samples was prepared in parallel using single-end sample barcoding, then pooled and co-amplified after Illumina adapter ligation. The patient repertoires were set against around ten previously published healthy control repertoires from donors whose ages ranged from roughly 6 to 27 years.

Receptors were amplified or captured by PCR. TCRdb shows the sequencer as Illumina HiSeq 2500. To reduce PCR and sequencing biases, unique molecular identifiers were incorporated into the TCR beta cDNA libraries. About 500,000 cDNA molecules were obtained per 1 to 10 million input T cells, so each molecule approximated one T cell. The same protocol used for the earlier healthy control dataset was applied to prepare and sequence the patient libraries. Samples belonging to the same batch were prepared together, multiplexed and sequenced on a shared HiSeq lane. Turning to the authors' computational methods: MIGEC was used to process the raw barcoded reads, and molecular identifier groups with only a single read were discarded before consensus assembly and CDR3 extraction. VDJtools was used for post-analysis of the clonotype tables, with diversity normalized by down-sampling every dataset to the smallest sample size. Repertoire overlap clustering matched CDR3 amino acid but not nucleotide sequences to correct batch-related cross-sample contamination. TCRdb ran its own pipeline on the public reads, namely fastp trimming at Q25 and MiXCR clone calling, and kept in-frame beta chains. Entries that share a CDR3 protein sequence are merged under the most common genes and DNA. TCRdb, not the authors, supplied the V and J calls. This sample comprises some 500,000 distinct CDR3 sequences, around 40% of them detected only once. In total, the top ten clones hold 9% to 14% of the sample.

The research as a whole found: Patients showed significantly higher frequencies than controls for about five TRBV segments, among them TRBV5-6, TRBV5-1 and TRBV20-1. Compared with controls, multiple sclerosis patients had significantly lower normalized Chao1 diversity, a finding suggesting substantial peripheral T-cell clonal expansion. Strong co-clustering of samples prepared in the same batch was shown by direct clustering with F measure, prompting a batch-effect correction. The control group was slightly older than the multiple sclerosis patient group.

Remarks on this clonotype: Its recognized antigen is unknown. This may be a read error: a much more frequent sequence differs by one nucleotide.

To demonstrate the VDJtools post-analysis software, the study profiled TCR beta repertoires from the peripheral blood of 13 young patients with multiple sclerosis. The patients with multiple sclerosis were children and adolescents between roughly 6 and 15 years of age. According to the germline V gene, CDR1 reads SGHRS and CDR2 reads YFSETQ. V and J lose 0 bases and 5 bases, and a span of 14 bases separates them. The CDR3 has 15 amino acids, counting the end cysteine and phenylalanine. Only CDR3 DNA remains: 45 bases, in frame from the first base. Sample: blood. The TCR sequence derives from a girl under 18 with multiple sclerosis. This receptor chain uses TRBV5-1 and TRBJ2-5, with no reliable assignment of the D segment. The CDR3 region: CASSLGETSWETQYF. The sequence in DNA is TGCGCCAGCAGCTTGGGCGAGACGTCCTGGGAGACCCAGTACTTC.